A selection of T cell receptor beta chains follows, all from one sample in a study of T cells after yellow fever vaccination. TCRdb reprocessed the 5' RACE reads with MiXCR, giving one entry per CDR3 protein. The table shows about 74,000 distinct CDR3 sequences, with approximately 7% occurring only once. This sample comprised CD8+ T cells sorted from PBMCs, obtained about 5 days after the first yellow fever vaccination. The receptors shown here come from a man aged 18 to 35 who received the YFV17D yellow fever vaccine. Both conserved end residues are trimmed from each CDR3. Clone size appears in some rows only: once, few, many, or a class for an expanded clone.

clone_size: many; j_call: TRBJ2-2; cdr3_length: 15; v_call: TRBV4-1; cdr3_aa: ASSQNAGAPYTGELF
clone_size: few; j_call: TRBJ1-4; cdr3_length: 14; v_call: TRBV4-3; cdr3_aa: ASSQGDRVSTEKLF
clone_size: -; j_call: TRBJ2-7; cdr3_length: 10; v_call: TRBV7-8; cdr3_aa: ASSSPVYEQY
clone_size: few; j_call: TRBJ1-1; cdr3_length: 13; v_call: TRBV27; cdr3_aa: ASSLSSGMNTEAF
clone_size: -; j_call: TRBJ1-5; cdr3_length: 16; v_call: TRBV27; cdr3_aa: ASSLWGQGARGNQPQH
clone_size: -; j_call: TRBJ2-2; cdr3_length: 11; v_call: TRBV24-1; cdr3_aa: ATRPGFTGELF
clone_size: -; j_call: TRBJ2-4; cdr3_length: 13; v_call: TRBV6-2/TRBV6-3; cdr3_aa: ASSYSMRAKNIQY
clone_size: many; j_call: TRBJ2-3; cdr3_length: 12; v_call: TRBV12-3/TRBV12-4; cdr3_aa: ASSAARSADTQY
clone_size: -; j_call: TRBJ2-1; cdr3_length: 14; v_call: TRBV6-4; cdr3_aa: ASSAYGGRSYNEQF
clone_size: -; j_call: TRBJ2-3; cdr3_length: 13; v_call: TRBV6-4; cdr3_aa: ASSDQGARTDTQY
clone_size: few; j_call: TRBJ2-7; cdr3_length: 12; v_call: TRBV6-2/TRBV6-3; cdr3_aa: ASRYLAGEFRLY
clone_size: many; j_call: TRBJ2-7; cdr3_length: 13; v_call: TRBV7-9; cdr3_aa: ASSSTIGTQSEQY
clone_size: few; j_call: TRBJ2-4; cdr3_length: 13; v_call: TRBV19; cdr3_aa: ASSPDLGQVNIQY
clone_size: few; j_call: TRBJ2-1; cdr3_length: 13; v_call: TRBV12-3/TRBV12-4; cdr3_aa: ASSLGGSGGLEQF
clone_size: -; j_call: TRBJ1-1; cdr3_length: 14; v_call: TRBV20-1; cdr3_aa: SASASQWGRNTEAF
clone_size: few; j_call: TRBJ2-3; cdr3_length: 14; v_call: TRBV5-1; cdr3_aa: ASSFGTKFSTDTQY
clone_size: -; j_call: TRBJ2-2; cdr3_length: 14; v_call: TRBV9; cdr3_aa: ASSAQTWSNTGELF
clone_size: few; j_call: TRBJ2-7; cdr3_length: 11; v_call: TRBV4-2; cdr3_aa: ASSPLFGGEQY
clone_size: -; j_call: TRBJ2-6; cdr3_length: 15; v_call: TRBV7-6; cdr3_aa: ASSSLPPVSGANVLT
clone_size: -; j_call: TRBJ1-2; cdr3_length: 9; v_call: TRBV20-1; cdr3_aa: SAKARDGYT
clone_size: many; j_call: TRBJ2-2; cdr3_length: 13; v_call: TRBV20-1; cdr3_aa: SARDLQANTGELF
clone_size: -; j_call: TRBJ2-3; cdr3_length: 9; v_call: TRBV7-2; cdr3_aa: ASSLPDTQY
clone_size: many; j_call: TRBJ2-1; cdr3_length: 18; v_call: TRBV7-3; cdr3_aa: ASSLKRGVSDRVFQDEQF
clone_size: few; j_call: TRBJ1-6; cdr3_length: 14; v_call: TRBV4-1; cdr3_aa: ASSPGVSSYNSPLH
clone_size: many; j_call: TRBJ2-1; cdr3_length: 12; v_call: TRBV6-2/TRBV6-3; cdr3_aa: ASTLAGLINEQF
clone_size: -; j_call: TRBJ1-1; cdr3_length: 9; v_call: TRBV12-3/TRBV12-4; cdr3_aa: ASSITMEAF
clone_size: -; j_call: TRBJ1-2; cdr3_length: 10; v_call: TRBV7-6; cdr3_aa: ASRVFTRGYT
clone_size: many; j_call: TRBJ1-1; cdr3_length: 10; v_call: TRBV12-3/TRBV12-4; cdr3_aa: ASSLATAEAF
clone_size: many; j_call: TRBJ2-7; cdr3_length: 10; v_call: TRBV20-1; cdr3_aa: SAIAGSYEQY
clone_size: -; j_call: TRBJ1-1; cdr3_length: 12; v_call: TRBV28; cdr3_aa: ASTIDGAGTEAF
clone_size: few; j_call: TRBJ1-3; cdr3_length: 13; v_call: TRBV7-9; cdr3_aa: ASSPSDRSGNTIY
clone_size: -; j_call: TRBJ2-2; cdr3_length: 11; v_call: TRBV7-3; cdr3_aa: ASSETGSGELF
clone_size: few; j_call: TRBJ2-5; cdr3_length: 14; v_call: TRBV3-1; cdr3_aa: ASSRVSGGSQETQY
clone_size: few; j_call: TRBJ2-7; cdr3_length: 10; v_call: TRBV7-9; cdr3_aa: ASSLPLREQY
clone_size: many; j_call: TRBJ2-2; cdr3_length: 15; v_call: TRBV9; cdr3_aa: ASSAKGQGYNTGELF
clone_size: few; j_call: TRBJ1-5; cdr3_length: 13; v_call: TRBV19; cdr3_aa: ASSEGQGFNQPQH
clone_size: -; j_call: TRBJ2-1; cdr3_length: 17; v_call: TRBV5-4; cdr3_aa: ASSFGGTSGGMRYNEQF
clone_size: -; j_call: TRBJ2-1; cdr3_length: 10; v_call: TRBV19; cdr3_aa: ASSMGIHEQF